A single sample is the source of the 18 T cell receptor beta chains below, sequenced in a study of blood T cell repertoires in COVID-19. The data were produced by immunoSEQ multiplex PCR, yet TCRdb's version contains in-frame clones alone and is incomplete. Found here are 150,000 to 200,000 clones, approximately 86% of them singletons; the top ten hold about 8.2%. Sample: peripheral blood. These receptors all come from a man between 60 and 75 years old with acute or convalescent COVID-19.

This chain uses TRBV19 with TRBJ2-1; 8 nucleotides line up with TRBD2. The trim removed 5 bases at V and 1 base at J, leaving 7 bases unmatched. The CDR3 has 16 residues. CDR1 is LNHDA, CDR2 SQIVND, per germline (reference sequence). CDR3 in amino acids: CASSVSGSTSYNEQFF. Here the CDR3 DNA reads TGTGCCAGTAGTGTCAGCGGGAGTACATCCTACAATGAGCAGTTCTTC.

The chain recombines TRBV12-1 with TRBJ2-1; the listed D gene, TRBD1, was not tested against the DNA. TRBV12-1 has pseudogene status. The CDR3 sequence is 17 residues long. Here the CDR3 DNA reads TGTGCCAGCAGCTTAGAGGGGGCGGTGAAGAGATACAATGAGCAGTTCTTC. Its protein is CASSLEGAVKRYNEQFF.

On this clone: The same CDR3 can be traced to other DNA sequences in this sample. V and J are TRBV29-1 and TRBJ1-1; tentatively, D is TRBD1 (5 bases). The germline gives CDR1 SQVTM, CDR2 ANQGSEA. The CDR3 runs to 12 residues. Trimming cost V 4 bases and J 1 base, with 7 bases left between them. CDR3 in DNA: TGCAGCGTTGGTAGGGGGAACACTGAAGCTTTCTTT. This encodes CSVGRGNTEAFF.

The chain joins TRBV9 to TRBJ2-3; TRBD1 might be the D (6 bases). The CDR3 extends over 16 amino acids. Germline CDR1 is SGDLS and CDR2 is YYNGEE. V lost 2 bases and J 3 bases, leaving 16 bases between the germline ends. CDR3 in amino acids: CASSVLQGGWTDTQYF. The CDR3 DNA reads TGTGCCAGCAGCGTTTTACAGGGCGGATGGACAGATACGCAGTATTTT.

The DNA of the CDR3 is TGTGCCAGCAGCCCAATGTACCAAGAGACCCAGTACTTC. As protein: CASSPMYQETQYF. The chain couples TRBV27 to TRBJ2-5; D remains unclear. Germline loops: CDR1 MNHEY, CDR2 SMNVEV (reference sequence). This CDR3 region has 13 residues. The ends were cut back, 6 bases at V and 0 bases at J, with 8 bases in the middle.

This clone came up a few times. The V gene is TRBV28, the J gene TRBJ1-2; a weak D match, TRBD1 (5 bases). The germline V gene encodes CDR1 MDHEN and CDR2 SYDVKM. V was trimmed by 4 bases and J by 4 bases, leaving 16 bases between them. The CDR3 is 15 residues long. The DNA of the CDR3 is TGTGCCAGCAGTTCAGGACACGCTCCTTTCTATGGCTACACCTTC. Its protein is CASSSGHAPFYGYTF.

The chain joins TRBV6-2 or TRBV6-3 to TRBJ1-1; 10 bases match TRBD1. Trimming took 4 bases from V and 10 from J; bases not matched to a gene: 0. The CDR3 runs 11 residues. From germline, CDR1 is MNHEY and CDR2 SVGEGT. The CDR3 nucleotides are TGTGCCAGCAGTTGGGACAGGGGAGCTTTCTTT. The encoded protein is CASSWDRGAFF.

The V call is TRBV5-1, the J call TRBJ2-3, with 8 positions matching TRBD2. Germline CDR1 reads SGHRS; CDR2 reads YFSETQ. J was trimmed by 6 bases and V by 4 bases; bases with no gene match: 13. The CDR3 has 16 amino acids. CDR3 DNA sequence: TGCGCCAGCAGCCCAAAGACTAGCGCGAGTCAGGATACGCAGTATTTT. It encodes CASSPKTSASQDTQYF.

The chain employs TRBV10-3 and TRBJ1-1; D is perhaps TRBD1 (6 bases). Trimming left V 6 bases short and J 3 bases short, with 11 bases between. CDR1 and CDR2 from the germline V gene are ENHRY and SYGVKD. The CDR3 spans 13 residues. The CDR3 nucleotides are TGTGCCATCAGCCAGGGGAGGGACACTGAAGCTTTCTTT. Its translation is CAISQGRDTEAFF.

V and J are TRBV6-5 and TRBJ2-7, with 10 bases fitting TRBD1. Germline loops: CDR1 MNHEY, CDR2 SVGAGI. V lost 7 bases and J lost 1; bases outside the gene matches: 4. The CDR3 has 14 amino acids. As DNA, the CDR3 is TGTGCCAGCATCGGGACAGGGGTTTCCTACGAGCAGTACTTC. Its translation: CASIGTGVSYEQYF.

This CDR3 is CASSESIALQFF. CDR3 sequence (DNA): TGTGCCAGCAGTGAAAGTATAGCCCTTCAGTTCTTC. The V gene is TRBV6-1, the J gene TRBJ2-1, with D unresolved. CDR1 is MNHNS, CDR2 SASEGT, per germline. V lost 2 bases and J 13 bases, leaving 12 bases between the germline ends. The CDR3 contains 12 residues.

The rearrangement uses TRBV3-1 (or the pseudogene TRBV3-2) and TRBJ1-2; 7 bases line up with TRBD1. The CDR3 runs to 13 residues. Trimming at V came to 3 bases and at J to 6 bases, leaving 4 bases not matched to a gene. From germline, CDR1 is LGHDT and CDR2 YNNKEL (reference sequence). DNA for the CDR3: TGTGCCAGCAGCCAGAACAGGGGAAATGGCTACACCTTC. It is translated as CASSQNRGNGYTF.

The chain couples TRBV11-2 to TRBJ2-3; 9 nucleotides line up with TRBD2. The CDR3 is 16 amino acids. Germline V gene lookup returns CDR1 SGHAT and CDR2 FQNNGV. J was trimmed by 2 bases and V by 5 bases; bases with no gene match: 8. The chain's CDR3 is CASSLTAGGPTDTQYF. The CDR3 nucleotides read TGTGCCAGCAGCCTGACGGCGGGAGGGCCCACAGATACGCAGTATTTT.

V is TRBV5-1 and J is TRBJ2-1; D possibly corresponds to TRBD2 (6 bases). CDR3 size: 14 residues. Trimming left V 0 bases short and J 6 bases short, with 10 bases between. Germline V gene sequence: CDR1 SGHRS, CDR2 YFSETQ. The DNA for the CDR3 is TGCGCCAGCAGCTTGGGGCTAGCGCTCAATGAGCAGTTCTTC. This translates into CASSLGLALNEQFF.

Here the CDR3 reads CATSRGQGLEKLFF. In DNA, the CDR3 is TGTGCCACCAGCAGGGGACAGGGGTTAGAAAAACTGTTTTTT. This chain joins TRBV15 and TRBJ1-4, with 10 bases fitting TRBD1. The CDR3 totals 14 residues. The V and J ends lost 3 bases and 8 bases, in that order; junction bases with no gene match: 3. The V gene's germline CDR1 is LNHNV and CDR2 YYDKDF (reference sequence).

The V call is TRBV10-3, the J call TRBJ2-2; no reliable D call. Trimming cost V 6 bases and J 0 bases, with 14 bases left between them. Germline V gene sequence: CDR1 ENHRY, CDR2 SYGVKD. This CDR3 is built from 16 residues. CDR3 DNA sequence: TGTGCCATCAGCATGCGCTTTGTTCCGAACACCGGGGAGCTGTTTTTT. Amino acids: CAISMRFVPNTGELFF.

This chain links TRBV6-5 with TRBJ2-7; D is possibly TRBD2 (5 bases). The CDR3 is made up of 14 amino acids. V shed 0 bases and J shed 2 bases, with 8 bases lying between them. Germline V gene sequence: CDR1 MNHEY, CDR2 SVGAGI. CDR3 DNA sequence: TGTGCCAGCAGTTACTCGAGGGCGCCCTACGAGCAGTACTTC. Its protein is CASSYSRAPYEQYF.

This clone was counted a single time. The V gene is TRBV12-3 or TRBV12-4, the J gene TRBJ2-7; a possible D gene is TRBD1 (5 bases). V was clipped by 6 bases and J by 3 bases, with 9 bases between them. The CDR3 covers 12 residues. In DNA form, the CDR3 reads TGTGCCAGCAGAACCGACAGCTACGAGCAGTACTTC. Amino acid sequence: CASRTDSYEQYF.